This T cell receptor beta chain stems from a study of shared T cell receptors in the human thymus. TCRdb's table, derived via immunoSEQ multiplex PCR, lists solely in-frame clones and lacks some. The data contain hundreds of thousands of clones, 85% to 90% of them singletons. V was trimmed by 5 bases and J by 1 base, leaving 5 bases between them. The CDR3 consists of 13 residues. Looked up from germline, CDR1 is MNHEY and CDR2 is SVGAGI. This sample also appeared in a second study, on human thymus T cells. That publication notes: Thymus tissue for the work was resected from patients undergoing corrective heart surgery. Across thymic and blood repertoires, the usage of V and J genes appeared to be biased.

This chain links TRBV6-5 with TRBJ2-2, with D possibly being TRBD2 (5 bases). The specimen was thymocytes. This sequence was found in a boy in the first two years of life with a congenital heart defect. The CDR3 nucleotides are TGTGCCAGCAGTCGGGGGAACACCGGGGAGCTGTTTTTT. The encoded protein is CASSRGNTGELFF.